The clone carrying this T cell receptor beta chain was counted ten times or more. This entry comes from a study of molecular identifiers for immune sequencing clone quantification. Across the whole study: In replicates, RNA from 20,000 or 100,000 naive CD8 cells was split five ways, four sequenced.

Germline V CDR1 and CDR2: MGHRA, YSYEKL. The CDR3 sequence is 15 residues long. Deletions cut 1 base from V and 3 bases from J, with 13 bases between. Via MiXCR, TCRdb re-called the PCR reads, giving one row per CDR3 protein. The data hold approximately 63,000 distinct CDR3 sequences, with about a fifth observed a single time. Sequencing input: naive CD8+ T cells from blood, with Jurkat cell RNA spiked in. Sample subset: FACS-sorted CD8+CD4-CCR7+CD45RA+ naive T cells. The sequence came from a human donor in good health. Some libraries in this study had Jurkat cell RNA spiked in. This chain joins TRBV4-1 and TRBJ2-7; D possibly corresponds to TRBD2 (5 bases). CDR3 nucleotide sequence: TGCGCCAGCAGCCAAGTTACGGGGTTCGGCTACGAGCAGTACTTC. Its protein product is CASSQVTGFGYEQYF.